Listed below are T cell receptor beta chains from one sample, sequenced in a study of blood T cell repertoires in COVID-19. Assay: immunoSEQ multiplex PCR; the TCRdb copy retains only in-frame clones and omits some. The table records some 250,000 clones, over 65% of them present only once. Specimen: peripheral blood. The receptor set was obtained from an elderly woman with acute or convalescent COVID-19. CDR3s include the opening cysteine and the closing phenylalanine or tryptophan. The order of the fields is J gene, D gene, V gene, clone size, CDR3 DNA, CDR3 protein. The D gene is left open where the match is weak. The listing skips clone size in some rows; elsewhere it reads once, few, many or a size class.

J gene: TRBJ1-2; D gene: .; V gene: TRBV7-2; clone size: few; CDR3 DNA: TGTGCCAGCAGCTTAGCCAGGGGCCACTATGGCTACACCTTC; CDR3 protein: CASSLARGHYGYTF
J gene: TRBJ1-1; D gene: .; V gene: TRBV15; clone size: once; CDR3 DNA: TGTGCCACCAGCGCCCACCTATCTCGAGGAATATACACTGAAGCTTTCTTT; CDR3 protein: CATSAHLSRGIYTEAFF
J gene: TRBJ2-2; D gene: .; V gene: TRBV5-1; clone size: .; CDR3 DNA: TGCGCCAGCAGCACCAGGAACACCGGGGAGCTGTTTTTT; CDR3 protein: CASSTRNTGELFF
J gene: TRBJ2-7; D gene: TRBD2; V gene: TRBV2; clone size: .; CDR3 DNA: TGTGCCAGCACCAGAGAGGGAGGGCTCCTTCCGAGCTCCTACGAGCAGTACTTC; CDR3 protein: CASTREGGLLPSSYEQYF
J gene: TRBJ1-3; D gene: TRBD1; V gene: TRBV4-1; clone size: few; CDR3 DNA: TGCGCCAGCAGCCGCATCCTCGGGGGACAGGGAGATGGAAACACCATATATTTT; CDR3 protein: CASSRILGGQGDGNTIYF
J gene: TRBJ1-2; D gene: TRBD1; V gene: TRBV7-2; clone size: .; CDR3 DNA: TGTGCCAGCAGCGTTAACGACAGGGGGGGTGGCTACACCTTC; CDR3 protein: CASSVNDRGGGYTF
J gene: TRBJ2-5; D gene: TRBD2; V gene: TRBV6-6; clone size: .; CDR3 DNA: TGTGCCAGCAGGCGCACTAGCGGGAGGGGGGAGACCCAGTACTTC; CDR3 protein: CASRRTSGRGETQYF
J gene: TRBJ1-5; D gene: TRBD1; V gene: TRBV27; clone size: .; CDR3 DNA: TGTGCCAGCAGGCCACAGGGGGTGGGGGCCAATCAGCCCCAGCATTTT; CDR3 protein: CASRPQGVGANQPQHF
J gene: TRBJ2-1; D gene: .; V gene: TRBV2; clone size: .; CDR3 DNA: TGTGCCAGCAGTGTTCTTCAGGGACAGCGGGACAATGAGCAGTTCTTC; CDR3 protein: CASSVLQGQRDNEQFF
J gene: TRBJ1-3; D gene: TRBD1; V gene: TRBV12-5; clone size: .; CDR3 DNA: TGTGCTAGTGGTTTGGTAGGGTACAGGGGGATCCCATTCCCCTCTGGAAACACCATATATTTT; CDR3 protein: CASGLVGYRGIPFPSGNTIYF
J gene: TRBJ2-1; D gene: TRBD2; V gene: TRBV11-2; clone size: once; CDR3 DNA: TGTGCCAGCAGCAATCGGGGGGCTAGCGGGACGCATGAGCAGTTCTTC; CDR3 protein: CASSNRGASGTHEQFF
J gene: TRBJ1-2; D gene: TRBD1; V gene: TRBV2; clone size: .; CDR3 DNA: TGTGCCAGCAGGCAAACAGGGGGGTTGTCTGGCTACACCTTC; CDR3 protein: CASRQTGGLSGYTF
J gene: TRBJ1-4; D gene: TRBD1; V gene: TRBV7-9; clone size: .; CDR3 DNA: TGTGCCAGCAGCTTAGGGACAGGGAAAGAAAAACTGTTTTTT; CDR3 protein: CASSLGTGKEKLFF
J gene: TRBJ2-7; D gene: TRBD2; V gene: TRBV3-1/TRBV3-2; clone size: .; CDR3 DNA: TGTGCCAGCAGCTTTAGCGGGGGGGCCTCCGAGCAGTACTTC; CDR3 protein: CASSFSGGASEQYF
J gene: TRBJ2-3; D gene: .; V gene: TRBV6-5; clone size: .; CDR3 DNA: TGTGCCAGCAGCGACCGGGACACTGGCACAGATACGCAGTATTTT; CDR3 protein: CASSDRDTGTDTQYF
J gene: TRBJ2-2; D gene: .; V gene: TRBV5-1; clone size: .; CDR3 DNA: TGCGCCAGCGGACCCCCAGGGCAGAGCACCGGGGAGCTGTTTTTT; CDR3 protein: CASGPPGQSTGELFF
J gene: TRBJ2-5; D gene: TRBD1; V gene: TRBV19; clone size: .; CDR3 DNA: TGTGCCAGTAGTTCCCCAGGACAGGGGCCGGGAGAGACCCAGTACTTC; CDR3 protein: CASSSPGQGPGETQYF
J gene: TRBJ2-7; D gene: .; V gene: TRBV5-1; clone size: .; CDR3 DNA: TGCGCCAGCAGCTTGGGTTCTGGGGACTCCCACGAGCAGTACTTC; CDR3 protein: CASSLGSGDSHEQYF
J gene: TRBJ2-3; D gene: TRBD2; V gene: TRBV5-1; clone size: few; CDR3 DNA: TGCGCCAGCAGCCCAAGGACTAGCGGGACCGGTCGCGATACGCAGTATTTT; CDR3 protein: CASSPRTSGTGRDTQYF
J gene: TRBJ1-3; D gene: .; V gene: TRBV2; clone size: .; CDR3 DNA: TGTGCCAGCAGTGAGAGGCAGCTCTCTGGAAACACCATATATTTT; CDR3 protein: CASSERQLSGNTIYF
J gene: TRBJ2-5; D gene: .; V gene: TRBV7-2; clone size: .; CDR3 DNA: TGTGCCAGCAGCTTAGCGGTTGGCGAGACCCAGTACTTC; CDR3 protein: CASSLAVGETQYF
J gene: TRBJ1-1; D gene: TRBD1; V gene: TRBV11-1; clone size: .; CDR3 DNA: TGTGCCAGCAGCTGGGGGACAGGGCCCACTGAAGCTTTCTTT; CDR3 protein: CASSWGTGPTEAFF
J gene: TRBJ2-7; D gene: TRBD2; V gene: TRBV5-1; clone size: .; CDR3 DNA: TGCGCCAGCAGCTTGGTAGTGACTAGCGGGGGGACGAACTACGAGCAGTACTTC; CDR3 protein: CASSLVVTSGGTNYEQYF
J gene: TRBJ2-7; D gene: TRBD2; V gene: TRBV4-1; clone size: few; CDR3 DNA: TGCGCCAGCAGCCAAGAAGGGCTTGAGCGGGAGCGGGACGAGCAGTACTTC; CDR3 protein: CASSQEGLERERDEQYF
J gene: TRBJ2-2; D gene: .; V gene: TRBV5-4; clone size: .; CDR3 DNA: TGTGCCAGCAGCCCAACCCAAGTAAGGGGACACGGCGGGGAGCTGTTTTTT; CDR3 protein: CASSPTQVRGHGGELFF
J gene: TRBJ1-2; D gene: TRBD1; V gene: TRBV4-1; clone size: few; CDR3 DNA: TGCGCCAGCAGCCAACCAGGGACAGTTCGGGATAACTATGGCTACACCTTC; CDR3 protein: CASSQPGTVRDNYGYTF
J gene: TRBJ1-1; D gene: .; V gene: TRBV6-5; clone size: .; CDR3 DNA: TGTGCCAGCAGTCCTCTCGGGACTCCCGCCGCGGCTTTCTTT; CDR3 protein: CASSPLGTPAAAFF
J gene: TRBJ1-1; D gene: .; V gene: TRBV5-1; clone size: many; CDR3 DNA: TGCGCCAGCAGCCTGGACATCATGAACACTGAAGCTTTCTTT; CDR3 protein: CASSLDIMNTEAFF
J gene: TRBJ2-4; D gene: TRBD1; V gene: TRBV4-3; clone size: few; CDR3 DNA: TGCGCCAGCAGCCAAAAACAGGGGGTAGGCATTCAGTACTTC; CDR3 protein: CASSQKQGVGIQYF
J gene: TRBJ2-6; D gene: .; V gene: TRBV5-1; clone size: .; CDR3 DNA: TGCGCCAGCAGCTACGAAGGGGTGGGCGTCCTGACTTTC; CDR3 protein: CASSYEGVGVLTF
J gene: TRBJ2-5; D gene: TRBD2; V gene: TRBV12-3/TRBV12-4; clone size: .; CDR3 DNA: TGTGCCAGCAGACGGACTAGTAAAGAGACCCAGTACTTC; CDR3 protein: CASRRTSKETQYF
J gene: TRBJ1-5; D gene: .; V gene: TRBV25-1; clone size: .; CDR3 DNA: TGTGCCAGCAGTGCCTGGGGGGGTACGGGGGAGCCCCAGCATTTT; CDR3 protein: CASSAWGGTGEPQHF
J gene: TRBJ2-3; D gene: TRBD2; V gene: TRBV10-3; clone size: few; CDR3 DNA: TGTGCCACCGGACTAGCGGGAGGGCCGGGCACAGATACGCAGTATTTT; CDR3 protein: CATGLAGGPGTDTQYF
J gene: TRBJ1-1; D gene: .; V gene: TRBV10-3; clone size: .; CDR3 DNA: TGTGCCATCAGCCAGGGGAGGAACACTGAAGCTTTCTTT; CDR3 protein: CAISQGRNTEAFF
J gene: TRBJ1-1; D gene: .; V gene: TRBV30; clone size: once; CDR3 DNA: TGTGCCTGGAGTGTTAAACAGAACACTGAAGCTTTCTTT; CDR3 protein: CAWSVKQNTEAFF
J gene: TRBJ2-7; D gene: .; V gene: TRBV6-1; clone size: few; CDR3 DNA: TGTGCCAGCAGTGATATAAAGGGGGAGCCCTACGAGCAGTACTTC; CDR3 protein: CASSDIKGEPYEQYF